Listed below are T cell receptor beta chains from one sample, sequenced in a study of blood T cell repertoires in COVID-19. TCRdb's copy holds only in-frame clones and misses some; the assay was immunoSEQ multiplex PCR. The sample consists of approximately 440,000 clones, about 85% of them appearing once. The sequenced material came from PBMCs or T cells enriched from blood (not recorded which). These receptor sequences come from a woman between 18 and 29 years old who had recovered from COVID-19. The CDR3 runs from the conserved cysteine through the conserved F or W. A D gene is named only where the DNA matches it firmly. Part of the rows lack a size; the others show once, few, many or a class for expanded clones.

clone size	J gene	V gene	D gene	CDR3 protein	CDR3 DNA
-	TRBJ2-5	TRBV5-1	TRBD1	CASSSRTGAGETQYF	TGCGCCAGCAGCTCCCGGACAGGGGCGGGGGAGACCCAGTACTTC
-	TRBJ2-7	TRBV5-1	-	CASSLGTLQDYEQYF	TGCGCCAGCAGCCTGGGGACACTCCAGGACTACGAGCAGTACTTC
-	TRBJ2-5	TRBV14	-	CASSQDLQETQYF	TGTGCCAGCAGCCAAGATCTTCAAGAGACCCAGTACTTC
-	TRBJ2-5	TRBV6-5	TRBD2	CASSYGGGAPETQYF	TGTGCCAGCAGTTACGGCGGGGGGGCCCCAGAGACCCAGTACTTC
-	TRBJ1-1	TRBV5-1	TRBD1	CASSLGGTGTEAFF	TGCGCCAGCAGCTTGGGAGGGACAGGGACTGAAGCTTTCTTT
-	TRBJ2-5	TRBV5-8	TRBD1	CASSSGQGAAETQYF	TGTGCCAGCAGCTCGGGACAGGGGGCCGCGGAGACCCAGTACTTC
-	TRBJ2-7	TRBV6-5	-	CASSYGWGENYEQYF	TGTGCCAGCAGTTACGGTTGGGGGGAGAACTACGAGCAGTACTTC
-	TRBJ1-2	TRBV30	TRBD1	CASKGQGVTNYGYTF	TGTGCCTCCAAGGGACAGGGGGTCACAAACTATGGCTACACCTTC
-	TRBJ2-2	TRBV30	-	CAWSVLSHTGELFF	TGTGCCTGGAGTGTACTATCCCATACCGGGGAGCTGTTTTTT
few	TRBJ2-3	TRBV5-1	-	CASSPGGPRTDTQYF	TGCGCCAGCAGCCCCGGGGGTCCTCGCACAGATACGCAGTATTTT
few	TRBJ2-6	TRBV2	TRBD1	CASSVTGASGANVLTF	TGTGCCAGCAGCGTTACAGGGGCCTCTGGGGCCAACGTCCTGACTTTC
-	TRBJ2-7	TRBV7-9	TRBD1	CASSSSTGSIVYEQYF	TGTGCCAGCAGCTCATCGACAGGGTCCATCGTCTACGAGCAGTACTTC
-	TRBJ1-1	TRBV19	-	CASSITADTEAFF	TGTGCCAGTAGTATAACGGCGGACACTGAAGCTTTCTTT
once	TRBJ2-4	TRBV3-1/TRBV3-2	-	CASSLSGNIQYF	TGTGCCAGCAGCCTGAGCGGGAACATTCAGTACTTC
few	TRBJ2-1	TRBV7-9	-	CASSYTGSSYNEQFF	TGTGCCAGCAGTTATACAGGGAGCTCCTACAATGAGCAGTTCTTC
-	TRBJ2-1	TRBV5-1	TRBD2	CASSSLAGGARSYNEQFF	TGCGCCAGCAGCTCATTAGCGGGGGGGGCCCGCTCCTACAATGAGCAGTTCTTC
-	TRBJ1-3	TRBV30	-	CAWMPRGGTIYF	TGTGCCTGGATGCCCCGGGGGGGAACCATATATTTT
-	TRBJ2-3	TRBV5-4	TRBD2	CASSLKTSSGDTQYF	TGTGCCAGCAGTCTGAAGACTAGCTCGGGGGATACGCAGTATTTT
-	TRBJ1-5	TRBV21-1	-	CASGGRGGARQPQHF	TGTGCCAGCGGCGGAAGAGGAGGGGCGCGGCAGCCCCAGCATTTT
once	TRBJ1-2	TRBV19	-	CASSIDQGSYGYTF	TGTGCCAGTAGTATAGACCAGGGATCCTATGGCTACACCTTC
-	TRBJ1-3	TRBV7-6	-	CASSPRTDSGNTIYF	TGTGCCAGCAGCCCACGGACAGACTCTGGAAACACCATATATTTT
-	TRBJ1-3	TRBV5-1	-	CASSFQDHGNTIYF	TGCGCCAGCAGCTTCCAGGATCATGGAAACACCATATATTTT
-	TRBJ1-4	TRBV30	-	CAWSKEGGIEKLFF	TGTGCCTGGAGTAAGGAGGGGGGGATTGAAAAACTGTTTTTT
-	TRBJ2-3	TRBV7-3	TRBD2	CASSLTSQDTQYF	TGTGCCAGCAGCCTGACTAGCCAAGATACGCAGTATTTT
-	TRBJ1-1	TRBV12-3/TRBV12-4	-	CASPPPTEAFF	TGTGCCAGCCCCCCCCCTACTGAAGCTTTCTTT
-	TRBJ1-6	TRBV3-1/TRBV3-2	-	CASSQDIAGGTPLHF	TGTGCCAGCAGCCAAGATATAGCGGGGGGGACACCCCTCCACTTT
-	TRBJ1-1	TRBV18	-	CASSTGWGGSTEAFF	TGTGCCAGCTCAACGGGATGGGGGGGGAGCACTGAAGCTTTCTTT
-	TRBJ2-1	TRBV28	TRBD2	CASSFPTSGGSSSYNEQFF	TGTGCCAGCAGTTTCCCCACTAGCGGGGGGTCGAGCTCCTACAATGAGCAGTTCTTC
-	TRBJ2-1	TRBV11-2	-	CASSSPHRGGVNEQFF	TGTGCCAGCAGCTCCCCCCATAGGGGGGGCGTAAATGAGCAGTTCTTC
-	TRBJ1-4	TRBV24-1	-	CATSDPTGSNEKLFF	TGTGCCACCAGTGATCCCACGGGTTCTAATGAAAAACTGTTTTTT
-	TRBJ1-2	TRBV19	-	CASSTALLRATGYGYTF	TGTGCCAGTAGTACCGCCCTATTGAGAGCAACCGGGTATGGCTACACCTTC
-	TRBJ2-7	TRBV2	-	CASSGGAALPGNEQYF	TGTGCCAGCAGCGGAGGGGCGGCCCTCCCGGGGAACGAGCAGTACTTC
-	TRBJ2-7	TRBV30	TRBD2	CAWRVLREGEQYF	TGTGCCTGGAGGGTCCTGAGGGAGGGGGAGCAGTACTTC
-	TRBJ1-6	TRBV6-4	-	CATPIGGRNSPLHF	TGTGCCACCCCAATCGGGGGGAGGAATTCACCCCTCCACTTT
-	TRBJ1-1	TRBV6-5	-	CASSYSGRGNTEAFF	TGTGCCAGCAGTTACTCGGGCCGGGGGAACACTGAAGCTTTCTTT
once	TRBJ1-4	TRBV2	-	CASSRGQDEKLFF	TGTGCCAGCTCCAGGGGCCAGGATGAAAAACTGTTTTTT
-	TRBJ1-2	TRBV27	TRBD1	CASSLVRDRVEGYTF	TGTGCCAGCAGTTTGGTTAGGGACAGGGTAGAAGGCTACACCTTC
-	TRBJ1-2	TRBV5-8	TRBD1	CASSSWTGTGYGYTF	TGTGCCAGCAGCTCATGGACAGGGACGGGGTATGGCTACACCTTC
-	TRBJ1-2	TRBV4-2	-	CASSQDDGEGYGYTF	TGTGCCAGCAGCCAAGACGATGGGGAGGGGTATGGCTACACCTTC
-	TRBJ2-5	TRBV5-6	TRBD1	CASSFDGQGEETQYF	TGTGCCAGCAGCTTTGACGGACAGGGGGAGGAGACCCAGTACTTC
-	TRBJ2-6	TRBV5-1	-	CASSFDLGAAGANVLTF	TGCGCCAGCAGCTTCGATCTAGGGGCAGCCGGGGCCAACGTCCTGACTTTC
-	TRBJ2-1	TRBV3-1/TRBV3-2	TRBD2	CASSQVSGGAGEQFF	TGTGCCAGCAGCCAAGTTAGCGGGGGGGCCGGAGAGCAGTTCTTC
-	TRBJ1-1	TRBV20-1	-	CSASGVMEASTEAFF	TGCAGTGCTAGTGGGGTTATGGAGGCTAGCACTGAAGCTTTCTTT
once	TRBJ2-3	TRBV5-4	-	CASSPGPAGTDTQYF	TGTGCCAGCAGCCCAGGGCCGGCGGGGACAGATACGCAGTATTTT
once	TRBJ2-5	TRBV3-1/TRBV3-2	TRBD2	CASSRAGAKETQYF	TGTGCCAGCAGCCGAGCGGGGGCGAAAGAGACCCAGTACTTC
-	TRBJ2-5	TRBV9	TRBD2	CASSVQLLAGPETQYF	TGTGCCAGCAGCGTTCAGTTGTTAGCGGGGCCGGAGACCCAGTACTTC
-	TRBJ1-1	TRBV14	TRBD1	CASSQGGQVNTEAFF	TGTGCCAGCAGCCAGGGGGGACAGGTCAACACTGAAGCTTTCTTT
once	TRBJ1-5	TRBV19	-	CASSGRGPNQPQHF	TGTGCCAGTAGCGGAAGGGGCCCCAATCAGCCCCAGCATTTT
-	TRBJ2-3	TRBV6-5	-	CATQGDPDSTDTQYF	TGTGCCACACAGGGAGATCCCGACAGCACAGATACGCAGTATTTT